One and the same sample provided the 32 T cell receptor beta chains below, sequenced in a study of T-cell memory formation after mild COVID-19. TCRdb redid the calling of the 5' RACE reads with MiXCR, one entry per CDR3 protein. The repertoire holds 450,000 to 650,000 distinct CDR3 sequences, with roughly 20% as singletons. The sequenced sample was PBMCs or a T cell subset sorted from them (not recorded which). The receptors come from an adult woman who had mild COVID-19 (a few samples of this study predate the infection). Cell type and time point are not known.

This clonotype has just a few counts. V usage is TRBV6-6 and J usage is TRBJ2-7; D perhaps matches TRBD2 (5 bases). V shed 5 bases and J shed 0 bases, with 8 bases lying between them. CDR1 is MNHNY and CDR2 is SVGAGI in the germline V gene (reference sequence). The CDR3 consists of 13 residues. The CDR3 DNA sequence: TGTGCCAGCAGTCGGGAAGTCTCCTACGAGCAGTACTTC. Translated, it gives CASSREVSYEQYF.

This clonotype was recorded a few times. The V call is TRBV12-3 or TRBV12-4, the J call TRBJ2-1, with D hard to call. There are 11 residues in the CDR3. V was clipped by 5 bases and J by 6 bases, with 5 bases between them. DNA of the CDR3: TGTGCCAGCAGTCGGTCCAATGAGCAGTTCTTC. Translating it yields CASSRSNEQFF.

This clonotype showed up just once. V gene TRBV18 combines with J gene TRBJ2-1; D ambiguous. Trimming shortened V by 6 bases and J by 5 bases, and 11 bases separated the two germline ends. Germline V gene sequence: CDR1 KGHSH, CDR2 LQKENI. CDR3 length equals 13 residues. The CDR3 is CASSPSLNNEQFF. The CDR3 nucleotides read TGTGCCAGCTCCCCCAGCCTAAACAATGAGCAGTTCTTC. The whole variable domain, filled in from reference TRBV18 and TRBJ2-1, reads NAGVMQNPRHLVRRRGQEARLRCSPMKGHSHVYWYRQLPEEGLKFMVYLQKENIIDESGMPKERFSAEFPKEGPSILRIQQVVRGDSAAYFCASSPSLNNEQFFGPGTRLTVL.

The CDR3 nucleotides read TGCAGCGCCGCCCTGACACTGATGAACACTGAAGCTTTCTTT. Translating it yields CSAALTLMNTEAFF. The chain joins TRBV29-1 to TRBJ1-1; D call uncertain. Germline CDR1 and CDR2: SQVTM and ANQGSEA. The CDR3 sequence is 14 residues long. Trimming pared 7 bases from V and 0 bases from J, leaving 15 bases between.

The chain is built from TRBV5-1 and TRBJ1-6, with TRBD1 matching 9 bases. Germline-derived CDR1 and CDR2 are SGHRS and YFSETQ. The CDR3 runs to 18 residues. Losses at the gene ends were 0 bases for V and 0 bases for J; bases not matched to a gene: 4. The CDR3 spells CASSLAGTGLSYNSPLHF. CDR3 in DNA: TGCGCCAGCAGCTTGGCCGGGACAGGGCTCTCCTATAATTCACCCCTCCACTTT.

The chain joins TRBV6-5 to TRBJ1-5, with TRBD1 matching over 7 bases. The J segment lost 4 bases and the V segment lost 6 bases, leaving 3 bases of the junction unmatched. There are 13 residues in the CDR3. The germline CDR1 and CDR2 sequences are MNHEY and SVGAGI. CDR3 bases: TGTGCCAGCAGAAGGGGGCTTAATCAGCCCCAGCATTTT. It specifies CASRRGLNQPQHF.

This clonotype was seen a few times. The chain uses TRBV5-1 and TRBJ2-1; the D gene could be TRBD1 or TRBD2 (5 bases each). The CDR3 consists of 16 residues. The germline V gene has CDR1 SGHRS and CDR2 YFSETQ. Trimming took off 4 bases at V and 7 bases at J, with 21 bases between the two ends. Here the CDR3 reads CASSPGPGTDINEQFF. CDR3 in DNA: TGCGCCAGCAGCCCAGGACCTGGGACCGACATTAATGAGCAGTTCTTC.

This clonotype was observed a few times. The CDR3 spells CASRSPGTSWGYGYTF. The DNA for the CDR3 is TGTGCCAGCAGATCTCCAGGGACCTCCTGGGGATATGGCTACACCTTC. The chain links TRBV27 to TRBJ1-2; D may be TRBD1 (5 bases). Per germline, CDR1 MNHEY and CDR2 SMNVEV (reference sequence). The CDR3 covers 16 residues. Trimming left V 6 bases short and J 5 bases short, with 22 bases between.

This clonotype was detected many times. The genes are TRBV12-3 or TRBV12-4 and TRBJ2-7; 9 bases match TRBD2. The CDR3 extends over 15 amino acids. The V and J ends lost 5 bases and 0 bases, in that order; junction bases with no gene match: 5. CDR3 in amino acids: CASSPIAGDSYEQYF. Written as DNA, the CDR3 is TGTGCCAGCAGTCCAATAGCGGGGGACTCCTACGAGCAGTACTTC.

This clonotype was seen more than once but under ten times. The V and J genes are TRBV6-2 or TRBV6-3 and TRBJ2-1, with D possibly being TRBD2 (6 bases). Trimming pared 5 bases from V and 16 bases from J, leaving 21 bases between. The CDR3 consists of 13 residues. Germline V gene lookup returns CDR1 MNHEY and CDR2 SVGEGT. Here the CDR3 reads CASSRFGGTLPFF. Written as DNA, the CDR3 is TGTGCCAGCAGTCGCTTTGGGGGGACCCTCCCCTTCTTC.

A few counts support this clonotype. The chain carries TRBV7-2 and TRBJ2-3, with 9 positions matching TRBD2. CDR3 length: 17 residues. Germline values: CDR1 SGHTA, CDR2 FQGNSA. V was pared by 5 bases and J by 0 bases, with 9 bases of the junction left unmatched. The CDR3 bases are TGTGCCAGCAGCCCACATGGTCTAGCGGGGAGCACAGATACGCAGTATTTT. It is translated as CASSPHGLAGSTDTQYF.

Ten or more counts support this clonotype. V usage is TRBV7-9 and J usage is TRBJ2-7; 8 bases map to TRBD2. The germline V gene encodes CDR1 SEHNR and CDR2 FQNEAQ (reference sequence). After removal of 7 bases from V and 2 bases from J, the junction contained 16 bases not matched to a gene. The CDR3 covers 17 residues. The CDR3 DNA sequence: TGTGCCAGCACCTGGGGCCGCCCCGGGAGGGGCACCTACGAGCAGTACTTC. Encoded protein: CASTWGRPGRGTYEQYF.

Details on this clonotype: This may arise from a read error, as a much more abundant clone is one base away. This chain connects TRBV20-1 to TRBJ2-2; 7 nucleotides line up with TRBD2. The CDR3 totals 17 residues. The germline V gene encodes CDR1 DFQATT and CDR2 SNEGSKA (reference sequence). DNA of the CDR3: TGCGGTGCTCCCTTGAGGAGCGGGGTAGGGGACACCGGGGAGCTGTTTTTT. Its protein is CGAPLRSGVGDTGELFF.

This clonotype was seen more than once but under ten times. The genes are TRBV12-3 or TRBV12-4 and TRBJ1-1; TRBD1 agrees at 10 bases. CDR3 size: 15 residues. With 7 bases clipped from V and 0 bases from J, the junction kept 5 bases outside the gene matches. Here the CDR3 reads CASMGQGLLNTEAFF. CDR3 nucleotides: TGTGCCAGCATGGGACAGGGGCTCCTGAACACTGAAGCTTTCTTT.

The V and J genes are TRBV12-3 or TRBV12-4 and TRBJ1-5; no clear D gene. V was cut by 5 bases and J by 6 bases, with 11 bases left in between. The CDR3 sequence is 13 residues long. The CDR3 DNA sequence: TGTGCCAGCAGTCAAACAAGAGTTCAGCCCCAGCATTTT. It translates to CASSQTRVQPQHF.

This sequence joins TRBV7-8 and TRBJ2-7, with 8 bases that match TRBD1. Germline V CDR1 and CDR2: SGHVS, FQNEAQ. V shed 6 bases and J 5 bases; nucleotides not matched to a gene: 12. CDR3 length: 15 amino acids. The CDR3 region has the DNA TGTGCCAGCAGTCACCCCAGGGGGCTCGGGCACGAGCAGTACTTC. This translates into CASSHPRGLGHEQYF.

This clonotype was detected a few times. This chain uses TRBV7-3 with TRBJ2-5; D perhaps matches TRBD2 (6 bases). Trimming left V 6 bases short and J 6 bases short, with 11 bases between. Germline V gene data show CDR1 as SGHTA and CDR2 as FQGTGA. This CDR3 comprises 12 residues. The CDR3 DNA follows: TGTGCCAGCAGTCCGGAGGGGAAGACCCAGTACTTC. This sequence encodes CASSPEGKTQYF.

V is TRBV5-1 and J is TRBJ1-1; D possibly corresponds to TRBD1 (5 bases). V lost 0 bases and J lost 1, with 13 bases in between. Germline CDR1 and CDR2: SGHRS and YFSETQ. This CDR3 is built from 16 residues. Here the CDR3 reads CASSLVAGHPNTEAFF. DNA of the CDR3: TGCGCCAGCAGCTTGGTTGCGGGGCACCCGAACACTGAAGCTTTCTTT.

This clonotype was counted between two and nine times. V is TRBV30 and J is TRBJ2-4; D gene uncertain. The CDR3 runs 14 residues. V was clipped by 0 bases and J by 1 base, with 7 bases between them. Germline CDR1 is GTSNPN and CDR2 is SVGIG (reference sequence). CDR3 amino acids: CAWSVGYAKNIQYF. For the CDR3, the DNA is TGTGCCTGGAGTGTAGGTTACGCCAAAAACATTCAGTACTTC.

There are a few counts of this clonotype. In nucleotides, the CDR3 is TGTGCCAGCAGCTTAACGGGAGCTAGAGAGACCCAGTACTTC. It codes for CASSLTGARETQYF. The genes are TRBV7-2 and TRBJ2-5; possible D gene TRBD2, 6 bases. The V gene lost 2 bases and the J gene lost 4 bases, with 11 bases spanning the gap. This CDR3 is built from 14 residues. Germline V lookup: CDR1 SGHTA, CDR2 FQGNSA.

The chain uses TRBV27 and TRBJ2-5, with D possibly matching TRBD2 (7 bases). The ends were cut back, 5 bases at V and 5 bases at J, with 18 bases in the middle. This CDR3 is built from 15 residues. CDR1 and CDR2 (germline): MNHEY, SMNVEV (reference sequence). CDR3 bases: TGTGCCAGCAGTCCCTCTCCGGGGGGCGGTGAGACCCAGTACTTC. Translation gives CASSPSPGGGETQYF.

The CDR3 spells CASSPGRGSRFYGYTF. CDR3 sequence (DNA): TGTGCCAGCAGCCCCGGTCGGGGAAGCAGGTTCTATGGCTACACCTTC. V gene TRBV7-6 combines with J gene TRBJ1-2, with no clear D. The CDR3 is 16 amino acids. V shed 5 bases and J shed 4 bases, with 20 bases lying between them. The germline gives CDR1 SGHVS, CDR2 FNYEAQ.

This clonotype was observed a handful of times. The chain links TRBV5-1 to TRBJ2-3; D is uncertain. This CDR3 has 14 amino acids. Germline V lookup: CDR1 SGHRS, CDR2 YFSETQ. V was cut by 4 bases and J by 6 bases, with 15 bases left in between. The CDR3 DNA reads TGCGCCAGCAGCGACGCCGGCCCCACGGATACGCAGTATTTT. This encodes CASSDAGPTDTQYF.

V is TRBV6-2 or TRBV6-3 and J is TRBJ2-7; possibly TRBD1 for D (5 bases). The V end was cut by 3 bases, the J end by 2 bases, with 8 bases between. Germline-derived CDR1 and CDR2 are MNHEY and SVGEGT. This CDR3 is 13 amino acids long. The chain's CDR3 is CASSYGHPYEQYF. The CDR3 DNA follows: TGTGCCAGCAGTTATGGACACCCCTACGAGCAGTACTTC.

This chain connects TRBV2 to TRBJ2-1; 10 positions match TRBD2. Germline CDR1 reads SNHLY; CDR2 reads FYNNEI. The junction had 7 bases not matched to a gene; V was cut back by 1 base and J by 7 bases. There are 16 residues in the CDR3. CDR3 amino acids: CASSEDRAGGRNEQFF. The CDR3 DNA sequence: TGTGCCAGCAGTGAAGACCGAGCGGGGGGGCGAAATGAGCAGTTCTTC.

The chain is built from TRBV6-1 and TRBJ1-2; perhaps TRBD1 as D (6 bases). CDR3 length: 14 residues. Germline lookup yields CDR1 MNHNS and CDR2 SASEGT. V gave up 1 base and J gave up 4 bases, with 10 bases separating them. The CDR3 DNA follows: TGTGCCAGCAGTGAAGGGAGGGGGTTCTATGGCTACACCTTC. Its translation: CASSEGRGFYGYTF.

This clonotype was found a few times. The rearrangement uses TRBV20-1 and TRBJ2-5; possibly TRBD1 for D (5 bases). Germline CDR1 and CDR2: DFQATT and SNEGSKA (reference sequence). Deletions cut 0 bases from V and 5 bases from J, with 7 bases between. The CDR3 has 12 amino acids. The CDR3 DNA follows: TGCAGTGCTAGAGATTCAGGGGAGACCCAGTACTTC. The encoded protein is CSARDSGETQYF.

The V call is TRBV7-9, the J call TRBJ1-2, with TRBD1 matching 10 bases. V shed 5 bases and J 8 bases; nucleotides not matched to a gene: 11. CDR1 and CDR2 (germline): SEHNR, FQNEAQ (reference sequence). This CDR3 region has 15 residues. The DNA for the CDR3 is TGTGCCAGCAGCCAGCCGAGACAGGGGGCGCGCGGCTACACCTTC. It is translated as CASSQPRQGARGYTF.

The table lists this clonotype with many counts. J is TRBJ2-5 and V is TRBV24-1; D may be TRBD1 (6 bases). CDR1 and CDR2 (germline): KGHDR, SFDVKD. This CDR3 has 17 residues. Trimming stripped 0 bases from V and 4 bases from J, with 17 bases between. CDR3 loop: CATSDLIRPGQPETQYF. CDR3 bases: TGTGCCACCAGTGATTTGATTAGGCCGGGACAACCAGAGACCCAGTACTTC.

The J gene is TRBJ2-7, the V gene TRBV5-4; TRBD1 might be the D (7 bases). This CDR3 region has 15 residues. CDR1 SGHNT and CDR2 YYREEE come from the germline V gene (reference sequence). The germline V and J ends were trimmed by 4 bases and 1 base, with 15 bases remaining between them. CDR3 in DNA: TGTGCCAGCAGCCGGACGACAGGGACTTCCTACGAGCAGTACTTC. Translation: CASSRTTGTSYEQYF.

This chain links TRBV24-1 with TRBJ1-2, with unresolved D. The V end lost 2 bases, the J end lost 6 bases, and 9 bases lay between the germline ends. CDR3 length: 13 residues. Germline V gives CDR1 KGHDR, CDR2 SFDVKD. Written as DNA, the CDR3 is TGTGCCACCAGTGATTCCCCGTGGAATGGCTACACCTTC. Translation: CATSDSPWNGYTF.

J is TRBJ2-7 and V is TRBV28; 9 nucleotides agree with TRBD1. V lost 7 bases and J lost 2; bases outside the gene matches: 6. CDR3 length equals 14 residues. Germline V gene sequence: CDR1 MDHEN, CDR2 SYDVKM. In DNA form, the CDR3 reads TGTGCCAGCACTAGGGGACAGGGAACCTACGAGCAGTACTTC. Amino acids: CASTRGQGTYEQYF.